The clone carrying this TCR beta chain has more than one count but fewer than ten. What it binds is unknown. This record comes from a study of cytomegalovirus exposure and HLA in healthy donors. Turning to the study itself: Among the approximately 410 genotyped donors, 65% to 90% were placed in the Caucasian-associated ancestry cluster. General study points: With later analysis, a missense DCLRE1C variant became linked to TCR beta V- and J-gene trimming. The classifier was said to identify cytomegalovirus status with high specificity and sensitivity.

The PCR had 60 Vbeta and 13 Jbeta primers. Using immunoSEQ multiplex PCR, the repertoire was profiled, and TCRdb retains in-frame clones only, with some absent. Found here are about 270,000 clones, roughly two thirds of them singletons; the top ten hold around 2.3%. The V segment lost 5 bases and the J segment 2 bases; nucleotides outside the gene matches: 8. Germline loops: CDR1 MNHEY, CDR2 SMNVEV (reference sequence). The CDR3 has 15 residues. The TCR comes from a female donor in good health and CMV-seronegative. The V and J genes are TRBV27 and TRBJ1-2; TRBD1 matches 7 bases. Sequencing was performed on PBMCs. Here the CDR3 DNA reads TGTGCCAGCAGTGCCACGACAGGGTTCAACTATGGCTACACCTTC. It translates to CASSATTGFNYGYTF.